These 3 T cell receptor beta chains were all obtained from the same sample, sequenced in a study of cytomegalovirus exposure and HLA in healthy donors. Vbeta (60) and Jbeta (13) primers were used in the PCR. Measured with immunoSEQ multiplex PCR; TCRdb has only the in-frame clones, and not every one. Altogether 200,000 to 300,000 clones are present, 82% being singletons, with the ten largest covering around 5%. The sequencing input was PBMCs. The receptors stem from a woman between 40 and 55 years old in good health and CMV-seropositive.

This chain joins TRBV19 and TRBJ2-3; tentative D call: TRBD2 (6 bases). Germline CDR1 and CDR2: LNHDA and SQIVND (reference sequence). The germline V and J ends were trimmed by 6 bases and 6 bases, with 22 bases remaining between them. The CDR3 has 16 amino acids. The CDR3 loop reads CASRSSGSGAPDTQYF. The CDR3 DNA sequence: TGTGCCAGTAGATCTAGTGGGTCGGGAGCGCCCGATACGCAGTATTTT.

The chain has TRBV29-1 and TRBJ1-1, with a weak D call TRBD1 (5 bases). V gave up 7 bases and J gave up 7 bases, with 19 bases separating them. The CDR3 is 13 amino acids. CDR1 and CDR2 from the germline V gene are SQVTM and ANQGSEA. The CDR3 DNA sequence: TGCAGCGCTTGCTTACGGGGGATCGGTGAAGCTTTCTTT. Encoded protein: CSACLRGIGEAFF.

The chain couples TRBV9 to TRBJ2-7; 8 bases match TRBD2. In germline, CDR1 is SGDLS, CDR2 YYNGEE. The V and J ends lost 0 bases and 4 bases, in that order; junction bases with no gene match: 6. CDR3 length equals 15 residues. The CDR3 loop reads CASSVGLAGLYEQYF. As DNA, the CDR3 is TGTGCCAGCAGCGTAGGGTTAGCGGGGCTTTACGAGCAGTACTTC. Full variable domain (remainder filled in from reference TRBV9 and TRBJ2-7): DSGVTQTPKHLITATGQRVTLRCSPRSGDLSVYWYQQSLDQGLQFLIQYYNGEERAKGNILERFSAQQFPDLHSELNLSSLELGDSALYFCASSVGLAGLYEQYFGPGTRLTVT.